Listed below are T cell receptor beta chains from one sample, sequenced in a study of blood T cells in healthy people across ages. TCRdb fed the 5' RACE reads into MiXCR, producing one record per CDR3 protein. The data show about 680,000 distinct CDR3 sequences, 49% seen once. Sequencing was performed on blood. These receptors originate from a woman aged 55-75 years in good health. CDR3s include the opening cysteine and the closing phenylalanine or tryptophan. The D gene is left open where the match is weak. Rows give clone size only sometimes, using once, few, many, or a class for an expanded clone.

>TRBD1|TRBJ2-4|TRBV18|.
TGTGCCAGCTCACCACTCGGGACAGGGGTTCGGGACATTCAGTACTTC
CASSPLGTGVRDIQYF
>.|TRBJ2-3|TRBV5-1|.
TGCGCCAGCAGGCCGGGGCCTAGCACAGATACGCAGTATTTT
CASRPGPSTDTQYF
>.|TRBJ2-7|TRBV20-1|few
TGCAGTTTAGAGGGGAGCGATCGCTACGAGCAGTACTTC
CSLEGSDRYEQYF
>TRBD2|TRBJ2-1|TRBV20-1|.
TGCAGTGCTCCTGGGGGGCTAGCGGGAGACTCCTACAATGAGCAGTTCTTC
CSAPGGLAGDSYNEQFF
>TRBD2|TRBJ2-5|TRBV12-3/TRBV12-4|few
TGTGCCAGCAGTTTAGTTGGACTAGCGGTCGGAACAGAGACCCAGTACTTC
CASSLVGLAVGTETQYF
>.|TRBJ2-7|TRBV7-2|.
TGTGCCAGCAGCCGAGATTGGGGTTACGAGCAGTACTTC
CASSRDWGYEQYF
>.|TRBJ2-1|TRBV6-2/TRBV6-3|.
TGTGCCAGCACCACCCGGGACCGCTACAATGAGCAGTTCTTC
CASTTRDRYNEQFF
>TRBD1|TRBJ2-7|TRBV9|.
TGTGCCAGCAGCGTAGGTGGGGACAGGGACTACGAGCAGTACTTC
CASSVGGDRDYEQYF
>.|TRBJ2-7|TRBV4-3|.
TGCGCCAGCAGCCAGGAGGGGAAGACCGCCCTAAACCCCGAGCAGTACTTC
CASSQEGKTALNPEQYF
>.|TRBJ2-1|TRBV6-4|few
TGTGCCAGCAGTGAGGGGTGGGCCTACAATGAGCAGTTCTTC
CASSEGWAYNEQFF
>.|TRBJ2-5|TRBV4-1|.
TGCGCCAGCAGCCAAGTTCCAGGGTTGGAGACCCAGTACTTC
CASSQVPGLETQYF
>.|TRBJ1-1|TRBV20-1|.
TGTAGTGCCGACAAACTTGCCAGGAACACTGAAGCTTTCTTT
CSADKLARNTEAFF
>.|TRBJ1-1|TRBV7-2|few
TGTGCCAGCAGCGCCCAAAACAGGGTAACTGAAGCTTTCTTT
CASSAQNRVTEAFF
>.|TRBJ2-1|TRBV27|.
TGTGCCAGCAGTTCGGGGCGCTACAATGAGCAGTTCTTC
CASSSGRYNEQFF
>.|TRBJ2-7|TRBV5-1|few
TGCGCCAGCAGCGATCCCCCTAGCGCCGAGCAGTACTTC
CASSDPPSAEQYF
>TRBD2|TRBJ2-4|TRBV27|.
TGTGCCAGCAGTTCCCGCGGAGTAGCGGGGTTTAACATTCAGTACTTC
CASSSRGVAGFNIQYF
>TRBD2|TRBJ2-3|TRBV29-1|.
TGCAGCGCTAGCGGGAGGACAGATACGCAGTATTTT
CSASGRTDTQYF
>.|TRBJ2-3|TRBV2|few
TGTGCCAGCAGAGTTAGGAGCACAGATACGCAGTATTTT
CASRVRSTDTQYF
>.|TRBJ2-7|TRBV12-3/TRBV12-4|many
TGTGCCAGCAGCCGGGATCCTTACGAGCAGTACTTC
CASSRDPYEQYF
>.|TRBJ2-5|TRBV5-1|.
TGCGCCAGCAGCGTAAGGAGTAGCCAAGAGACCCAGTACTTC
CASSVRSSQETQYF
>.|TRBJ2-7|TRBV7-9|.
TGTGCCAGCAGCAAAGAAGGTGTCTCCTACGAGCAGTACTTC
CASSKEGVSYEQYF
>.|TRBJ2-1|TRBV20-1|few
TGCAGTGCTAATACCAATGGCAATGAGCAGTTCTTC
CSANTNGNEQFF
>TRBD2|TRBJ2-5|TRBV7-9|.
TGTGCCAGCCGTCCTAGCGGGAGCACTGAGCAGTACTTC
CASRPSGSTEQYF
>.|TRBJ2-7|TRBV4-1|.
TGCGCCAGCAGCCAAGCGGTAGATGGGTTGGCGCAGTACTTC
CASSQAVDGLAQYF
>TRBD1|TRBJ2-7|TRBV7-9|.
TGTGCCAGCAGCTTATTGGGACAGGGACCTATCGAGCAGTACTTC
CASSLLGQGPIEQYF
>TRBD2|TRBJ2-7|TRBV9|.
TGTGCCAGCAGCTTAAGAGCAAGCGGGAGTTCCTACAATGAGCAGTACTTC
CASSLRASGSSYNEQYF
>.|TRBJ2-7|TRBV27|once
TGTGCCAGCAGTTTAAAACCGAGCTCCTACAATGAGCAGTACTTC
CASSLKPSSYNEQYF
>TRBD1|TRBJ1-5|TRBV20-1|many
TGCAGTGCTAGAGATCAGGGGGAACAGCCCCAGCATTTT
CSARDQGEQPQHF
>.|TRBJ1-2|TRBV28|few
TGTGCCAGCAGTTTATTACTTGGAATGGCCTATGGCTACACCTTC
CASSLLLGMAYGYTF
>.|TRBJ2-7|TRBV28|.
TGTGCCAGCAGTTTCACAGGGTTATACGAGCAGTACTTC
CASSFTGLYEQYF
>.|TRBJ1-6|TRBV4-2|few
TGTGCCAGCAGCCAAGATGCGCGGGAATCACCCCTCCACTTT
CASSQDARESPLHF
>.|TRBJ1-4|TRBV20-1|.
TGCAGTGCTAGAGGAATACAGGGTGGTGAAAAACTGTTTTTT
CSARGIQGGEKLFF
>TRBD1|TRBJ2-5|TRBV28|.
TGTGCCAGCAGTCCTCTTGACAGGGGGGATGAGCAGTACTTC
CASSPLDRGDEQYF
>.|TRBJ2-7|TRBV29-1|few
TGCAGCGTTGAAGGGGCCGCCCGCTACGAGCAGTACTTC
CSVEGAARYEQYF
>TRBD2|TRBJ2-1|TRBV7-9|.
TGTGCCAGCAGCCTGACTAGCGGGAGGGCCCCGAACAATGAGCAGTTCTTC
CASSLTSGRAPNNEQFF
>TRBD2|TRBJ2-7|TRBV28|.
TGTGCCAGCAGCCCAGGGACTAGCGGTGACTACGAGCAGTACTTC
CASSPGTSGDYEQYF
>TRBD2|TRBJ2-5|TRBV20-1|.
TGCAGTGCTAGAGGGACCAGCGGGGGCAATGAGCAGTACTTC
CSARGTSGGNEQYF
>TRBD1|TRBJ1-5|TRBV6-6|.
TGTGCCAGCAGTTGGGGACAGGCCTATAGCAATCAGCCCCAGCATTTT
CASSWGQAYSNQPQHF
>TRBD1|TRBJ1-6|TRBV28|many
TGTGCCACCACAGGGGCCGCCTATAATTCACCCCTCCACTTT
CATTGAAYNSPLHF
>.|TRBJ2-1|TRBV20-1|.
TGCAGTGCCCGCACTACGAACAATGAGCAGTTCTTC
CSARTTNNEQFF